Described below is a single TCR beta chain sequence and its context. Its matching antigen is unknown. Each of the donors was a healthy bone marrow donor. The CDR3 length is 15 residues. The germline V gene has CDR1 SGHRS and CDR2 YFSETQ. Trimming shortened V by 0 bases and J by 4 bases, and 13 bases separated the two germline ends. This entry is derived from a study of cytomegalovirus exposure and HLA in healthy donors. Study-wide results and limits: Later on, an analysis found that several of the most significant clusters appeared to be linked to common viral pathogens, which included parvovirus B19. 150 to 200 TCR beta chains were listed as cytomegalovirus-associated.

13 Jbeta primers and 60 Vbeta primers were used for the PCR. Using immunoSEQ multiplex PCR, the repertoire was profiled, and TCRdb retains in-frame clones only, with some absent. The sample shows some 96,000 clones, around 64% of them seen only once. This clonotype was obtained from a man aged 55 to 70 in good health and CMV-seronegative. The gene calls are TRBV5-1 and TRBJ1-1; maybe TRBD1 (5 bases). Specimen: PBMCs. CDR3 region: CASSLVGGEVTEAFF. As DNA, the CDR3 is TGCGCCAGCAGCTTGGTGGGAGGGGAAGTCACTGAAGCTTTCTTT.